This T cell receptor beta chain was identified during a study of control samples from healthy donors and cancer patients. The method was immunoSEQ multiplex PCR; TCRdb's version includes in-frame clones alone and lacks a portion of them. Of 150,000 to 200,000 clones listed, just over 90% were seen once; the top ten hold approximately 1.4%. Germline V gene data show CDR1 as SGHTA and CDR2 as FQGNSA. The CDR3 consists of 16 residues. The V end lost 2 bases, the J end lost 2 bases, and 15 bases lay between the germline ends. The sequencing input was blood. This clonotype was obtained from a man younger than 45 in good health. The chain combines TRBV7-2 with TRBJ1-2, with D maybe TRBD1 (6 bases). CDR3 bases: TGTGCCAGCAGCTTAACGGTAGCAGGGGCGAACTATGGCTACACCTTC. It yields the protein CASSLTVAGANYGYTF.